Following are 26 T cell receptor beta chains from one sample sequenced in a study of low-dose radiotherapy and immunotherapy resistance in tumors. Time point of the sample: after trial treatment. Treatment described: LDRT plus nivolumab, ipilimumab, low-dose cyclophosphamide and aspirin (RACIN trial). Covering alpha and beta chains, TRAV- and TRBV-specific primers were used for the first-strand cDNA. The authors ran about 20 PCR cycles to amplify TCRs with a constant-region primer and V-primer adapter. TCRdb independently ran MiXCR on the reads; one entry per CDR3 protein. The sample carries 35,000 to 50,000 distinct CDR3 sequences, 20% to 30% recorded once. This material consisted of PBMCs, taken after low-dose radiotherapy plus immunotherapy. The source of these receptors is a male donor with prostate cancer.

This clonotype was observed many times. V is TRBV6-5 and J is TRBJ2-7, with 9 bases identical to TRBD2. Germline-derived CDR1 and CDR2 are MNHEY and SVGAGI. The CDR3 extends over 15 amino acids. V lost 4 bases, J lost 1 base, and 5 bases stayed unmatched. The CDR3 here is CASSSWSGGSYEQYF. As DNA, the CDR3 is TGTGCCAGCAGTTCGTGGAGCGGGGGGTCCTACGAGCAGTACTTC.

Remarks on this clonotype: This likely traces to a read error, being one base from a far larger clone. The chain combines TRBV28 with TRBJ2-3; TRBD2 aligns across 7 bases. Judging by the DNA end, TRBJ2-1 fits better; the J call may be wrong. Germline V lookup: CDR1 MDHEN, CDR2 SYDVKM. This CDR3 spans 14 amino acids. DNA for the CDR3: TGTGCCAGCAGCTTGAGCGGGACGGAGAATGGGCAGTTCTTC. It encodes CASSLSGTENGQFF.

This clonotype was seen at least ten times. V gene TRBV20-1 combines with J gene TRBJ1-4, with TRBD1 matching 10 bases. The CDR3 spans 14 residues. CDR1 and CDR2 from the germline V gene are DFQATT and SNEGSKA (reference sequence). The trim removed 0 bases at V and 7 bases at J, leaving 2 bases unmatched. CDR3 protein: CSAREDRGLEKLFF. Written as DNA, the CDR3 is TGCAGTGCTAGAGAAGACAGGGGGCTTGAAAAACTGTTTTTT.

This clonotype was seen repeatedly, ten times or more. The chain recombines TRBV7-2 with TRBJ2-3; a possible D gene is TRBD2 (5 bases). The germline V gene encodes CDR1 SGHTA and CDR2 FQGNSA. This CDR3 spans 13 amino acids. Trimming stripped 4 bases from V and 2 bases from J, with 7 bases between. CDR3 in amino acids: CASSSSYTDTQYF. In DNA form, the CDR3 reads TGTGCCAGCAGCTCTAGCTACACAGATACGCAGTATTTT.

This clonotype was detected ten times or more. The chain couples TRBV14 to TRBJ2-2; D unclear. From germline, CDR1 is SGHDN and CDR2 FVKESK. There are 13 residues in the CDR3. V was clipped by 0 bases and J by 4 bases, with 3 bases between them. The DNA of the CDR3 is TGTGCCAGCAGCCAAGACTTCACCGGGGAGCTGTTTTTT. Amino acids: CASSQDFTGELFF.

This clonotype was observed many times. This chain joins TRBV20-1 and TRBJ2-3; possible D gene TRBD2, 6 bases. The CDR3 has 13 amino acids. Germline V lookup: CDR1 DFQATT, CDR2 SNEGSKA (reference sequence). The V and J ends lost 3 bases and 6 bases respectively, with 13 bases between them. This chain's CDR3 is CSARVSGRDTQYF. DNA for the CDR3: TGCAGTGCTAGGGTTAGCGGTCGCGATACGCAGTATTTT.

This clonotype has at least ten counts. V gene TRBV5-1 combines with J gene TRBJ2-1; D is possibly TRBD2 (6 bases). This CDR3 has 13 amino acids. CDR1 is SGHRS, CDR2 YFSETQ, per germline. Trimming removed 3 bases from V and 7 bases from J, with 11 bases in between. CDR3 in amino acids: CASSSLSGNEQFF. The CDR3 DNA sequence: TGCGCCAGCAGCTCTCTCAGCGGGAATGAGCAGTTCTTC.

In this sample, this clonotype turned up many times. This chain connects TRBV19 to TRBJ2-1; 11 positions match TRBD2. V lost 3 bases, J lost 5 bases, and 3 bases stayed unmatched. Germline V CDR1 and CDR2: LNHDA, SQIVND (reference sequence). This CDR3 contains 15 residues. The chain's CDR3 is CASSILAGGDNEQFF. The CDR3 coding sequence is TGTGCCAGTAGTATTCTAGCGGGAGGAGACAATGAGCAGTTCTTC. Looking up the rest from reference TRBV19 and TRBJ2-1 gives the full variable domain: DGGITQSPKYLFRKEGQNVTLSCEQNLNHDAMYWYRQDPGQGLRLIYYSQIVNDFQKGDIAEGYSVSREKKESFPLTVTSAQKNPTAFYLCASSILAGGDNEQFFGPGTRLTVL.

This clonotype was counted ten times or more. CDR3 nucleotide sequence: TGTGCCAGCAGTTTCTCGGGGAGGACACCCTACAATGAGCAGTTCTTC. This gives the protein CASSFSGRTPYNEQFF. This chain joins TRBV27 and TRBJ2-1; D perhaps matches TRBD2 (6 bases). Germline loops: CDR1 MNHEY, CDR2 SMNVEV (reference sequence). V gave up 3 bases and J gave up 2 bases, with 14 bases separating them. There are 16 residues in the CDR3.

CDR3 loop: CAAQPGPQETQYF. The CDR3 DNA reads TGTGCCGCTCAGCCGGGGCCCCAAGAGACCCAGTACTTC. The chain has TRBV6-2 or TRBV6-3 and TRBJ2-5; D tentatively fits TRBD1 or TRBD2 (5 bases each). Germline V gives CDR1 MNHEY, CDR2 SVGEGT. The germline V and J ends were trimmed by 11 bases and 1 base, with 14 bases remaining between them. The CDR3 totals 13 residues.

This clonotype showed up many times. The genes are TRBV6-4 and TRBJ2-7, with 8 nucleotides matching TRBD2. Germline V gene lookup returns CDR1 MRHNA and CDR2 SNTAGT. This CDR3 spans 16 amino acids. V dropped 1 base and J dropped 0; count of bases not matched to a gene: 5. The CDR3: CASSDLIAGPSYEQYF. Written as DNA, the CDR3 is TGTGCCAGCAGTGACTTGATAGCGGGGCCCTCCTACGAGCAGTACTTC.

The chain recombines TRBV5-1 with TRBJ2-3, with D possibly being TRBD1 (6 bases). Germline assignment: CDR1 SGHRS and CDR2 YFSETQ. The CDR3 totals 14 residues. Between the trimmed V and J ends, which lost 7 bases and 5 bases, there was a span of 17 bases. CDR3 nucleotides: TGCGCCAGCGGGGGCGGCGCAAGCGGAGATACGCAGTATTTT. Its protein is CASGGGASGDTQYF.

The chain joins TRBV27 to TRBJ2-2, with unresolved D. The length of the CDR3 is 12 residues. CDR1 is MNHEY, CDR2 SMNVEV, per germline (reference sequence). Between the trimmed V and J ends, which lost 6 bases and 7 bases, there was a span of 9 bases. The DNA of the CDR3 is TGTGCCAGCAGCAAGGGTCACGGGGAGCTGTTTTTT. Protein sequence: CASSKGHGELFF.

There are many counts of this clonotype. The chain carries TRBV5-1 and TRBJ1-2, with D tentatively TRBD1 (6 bases). The V gene's germline CDR1 is SGHRS and CDR2 YFSETQ. With 7 bases removed from V and 1 base from J, the gap between germline ends came to 11 bases. The CDR3 has 13 residues. As DNA, the CDR3 is TGCGCCAGCGGCCCGGACAGTAACTATGGCTACACCTTC. It encodes CASGPDSNYGYTF.

This clonotype showed up many times. The rearrangement uses TRBV6-6 and TRBJ2-2; a weak D match, TRBD1 (6 bases). Trimming left V 7 bases short and J 4 bases short, with 10 bases between. Germline V gives CDR1 MNHNY, CDR2 SVGAGI (reference sequence). This CDR3 has 13 amino acids. CDR3: CASNTGITGELFF. DNA for the CDR3: TGTGCCAGCAATACAGGGATCACCGGGGAGCTGTTTTTT.

To note about this clonotype: This likely reflects a read error, since a far larger clone is one base away. This sequence joins TRBV13 and TRBJ2-4; the D gene is possibly TRBD2 (6 bases). The CDR3 has 12 residues. Deletions cut 3 bases from V and 13 bases from J, with 13 bases between. CDR1 is PRHDT, CDR2 FYEKMQ, per germline (reference sequence). The CDR3 DNA follows: TGTGCCAGCAGCTTTGGAGGGAATGAGCAGTACTTC. Residues: CASSFGGNEQYF.

V is TRBV11-3 and J is TRBJ2-1; 11 bases fit TRBD2. This CDR3 is 15 amino acids long. Germline loops: CDR1 SGHNT, CDR2 YENEEA. V shed 5 bases, J shed 3 bases, and the junction held 3 bases outside the gene matches. CDR3 amino acids: CASSPTSGVYNEQFF. The CDR3 DNA sequence: TGTGCCAGCAGCCCGACTAGCGGGGTCTACAATGAGCAGTTCTTC.

Comments on this clonotype: A read error is likely here: a far larger clone is one base away. V is TRBV6-5 and J is TRBJ2-7, with 9 bases lining up with TRBD1. The ends lost 2 bases at V and 7 bases at J; junction bases unmatched: 12. In germline, CDR1 is MNHEY, CDR2 SVGAGI. The CDR3 loop spans 16 amino acids. CDR3 DNA: TGTGCCAGCAGTTACGGACAGGGGATGGGGTACAATGAGCAGTACTTC. As protein: CASSYGQGMGYNEQYF.

Points on this clonotype: A read error likely explains this, since a far larger clone differs by one base. The chain recombines TRBV12-5 with TRBJ2-1; TRBD2 matches at 11 bases. The DNA end favors TRBJ2-7, so the J call may be wrong. The CDR3 extends over 19 amino acids. Germline CDR1 reads LGHNT; CDR2 reads FRNRAP. Written as DNA, the CDR3 is TGTGCTTGCCGGCCCTCAGAACTAGCGGGAGCCCCATCTCATTACGAGCAGTACTTC. This gives the protein CACRPSELAGAPSHYEQYF.

The sample holds many counts of this clonotype. The rearrangement uses TRBV28 and TRBJ1-5; 7 nucleotides align to TRBD1. The CDR3 is 14 amino acids. The ends lost 3 bases at V and 5 bases at J; junction bases unmatched: 4. CDR1 is MDHEN, CDR2 SYDVKM, per germline. Here the CDR3 reads CASSFTGEYQPQHF. The DNA of the CDR3 is TGTGCCAGCAGTTTTACAGGGGAATATCAGCCCCAGCATTTT.

As for this clonotype: Given a far larger clone just one base away, this is likely a sequencing read error. The chain uses TRBV9 and TRBJ2-1; 10 bases map to TRBD2. With 2 bases clipped from V and 10 bases from J, the junction kept 6 bases outside the gene matches. From germline, CDR1 is SGDLS and CDR2 YYNGEE. This CDR3 has 14 residues. The DNA for the CDR3 is TGTGCCAGCAGCGTCAGCGGGAGGGCTTACGAGCAGTTCTTC. Translating it yields CASSVSGRAYEQFF.

With respect to this clonotype: It differs at one base from a far larger clone, so likely a read error. V and J are TRBV7-6 and TRBJ2-1; TRBD1 or TRBD2 may be the D gene (5 bases each). The germline V gene encodes CDR1 SGHVS and CDR2 FNYEAQ. Trimming removed 4 bases from V and 10 bases from J, with 14 bases in between. This CDR3 region has 13 residues. CDR3 sequence (DNA): TGTGCCAGCAGCTCACATCATGGGGGAGAGCAGTTCTTC. Amino acids: CASSSHHGGEQFF.

This clonotype was seen only a few times. V is TRBV9 and J is TRBJ2-3; TRBD1 aligns across 7 bases. The CDR3 spans 14 residues. Germline-derived CDR1 and CDR2 are SGDLS and YYNGEE. V shed 3 bases and J 5 bases; nucleotides not matched to a gene: 6. For the CDR3, the DNA is TGTGCCAGCAGCGGAACAGGGGACCGAGATACGCAGTATTTT. It specifies CASSGTGDRDTQYF.

This clonotype was recorded many times. This rearrangement joins TRBV6-1 to TRBJ2-5, with D possibly TRBD1 on 6 matching bases. Trimming pared 5 bases from V and 5 bases from J, leaving 12 bases between. The V gene's germline CDR1 is MNHNS and CDR2 SASEGT. This CDR3 region has 13 residues. DNA for the CDR3: TGTGCCAGCAGTAAACAGGGAATTGAGACCCAGTACTTC. Translation: CASSKQGIETQYF.

This clonotype is medium-sized by share. The chain uses TRBV29-1 and TRBJ2-1, with TRBD2 matching 8 bases. From germline, CDR1 is SQVTM and CDR2 ANQGSEA. The CDR3 spans 12 residues. With 4 bases clipped from V and 10 bases from J, the junction kept 6 bases outside the gene matches. CDR3 sequence reads: CSVAGRAEEQFF. Written as DNA, the CDR3 is TGCAGCGTTGCCGGGAGGGCTGAGGAGCAGTTCTTC.

This clonotype has at least ten counts. CDR3 nucleotide sequence: TGCGCCAGCAGCACAGGGGGGTACACTGAAGCTTTCTTT. Amino acids: CASSTGGYTEAFF. The genes are TRBV5-1 and TRBJ1-1, with TRBD1 matching 8 bases. V lost 4 bases and J lost 3; bases outside the gene matches: 2. CDR1 SGHRS and CDR2 YFSETQ come from the germline V gene. The CDR3 length is 13 residues.